The text below deals with one T cell receptor (beta chain). The antigen is not known. This sample was taken from a study of shared clonotypes between healthy human individuals. Study-wide results and limits: The four-donor shared clonotypes exceeded non-shared clonotypes in generation probability, with non-shared ones scoring lower. A generally larger estimated richness was seen in naive subsets than in memory subsets. Tissues were not sampled, only blood, and their repertoires likely differ.

Here immunoSEQ multiplex PCR was the method, and the copy in TCRdb shows in-frame clones only, minus some. The top ten clones hold 0.4% to 0.55% of a sample with over a million clones, 95% to 99% of them seen once. None of the donors, who were healthy HIV-negative adults, had recently had acute infections or vaccinations. This clonotype originated in a man aged 25 to 45 in good health. Sequenced sample: naive CD4+ T cells sorted from blood. Subset of the sample: CD45RA+ positively selected.

The CDR3 sequence: CASSPSGGGTDTQYF. The CDR3 region has the DNA TGTGCCAGCAGTCCCTCCGGGGGGGGCACAGATACGCAGTATTTT. V gene TRBV6-4 combines with J gene TRBJ2-3, with 8 bases identical to TRBD2. The V and J ends lost 5 bases and 1 base, in that order; junction bases with no gene match: 5. From germline, CDR1 is MRHNA and CDR2 SNTAGT. This CDR3 contains 15 residues.